This TCR beta chain was captured by sequencing in a study of CD8+CD57+ T cells in acquired aplastic anemia listed by TCRdb under 2018. Background on the whole study: DNA extracted from sorted CD4+ and CD8+ cells had a mean of roughly 3.4 ug, with a range of 0.2 to 27.4 ug. An average of about 10 million reads for CD4+ cells and approximately 11 million reads for CD8+ cells was obtained from healthy donor samples. The full study reports these points: CD8+ Simpson's diversity did not differ significantly between patients and healthy controls (P=0.060). Twenty-nine CD8+ CDR3 sequences were found in both patients and controls but appeared to be highly expressed in patients and within the immunodominant clones of the patients.

In the study, sorted CD4+ and CD8+ blood T cells from patients with severe aplastic anemia and from healthy subjects underwent deep sequencing of TCR repertoires. Ficoll-Paque density gradient centrifugation was used to isolate peripheral blood mononuclear cells. CD4+ and CD8+ T cells were sorted by FACS or magnetic beads before DNA extraction. TCR beta VDJ combination and CDR3 sequence profiling used genomic DNA as the template. An Illumina HiSeq 2000 was the platform used for TCR repertoire sequencing. As for the original processing: TRBV/TRBJ rearrangement plots, CDR3 size and DJ length profiles, and Simpson's diversity index were used to evaluate the repertoires. Whichever DNA sequence was most abundant in the deep sequencing data was defined as the immunodominant clone. CDR3 amino acid sequences were screened for sharing across subjects and compared with published repertoires and the VDJdb database. TCRdb redid the processing of the public reads, applying fastp at Q25 and MiXCR, and retained in-frame beta chains. Rows with a matching CDR3 protein are joined into one entry that keeps the most common DNA and genes. The V and J calls here are based on TCRdb, not the publication. Present in this sample are fewer than 200,000 distinct CDR3 sequences, about three fifths of which were seen just once. 45% of the sample goes to the ten largest clones.

CDR3 length: 14 amino acids, cysteine to phenylalanine. Only CDR3 DNA remains: 42 bases, in frame from the first base. Between the V and J ends, shortened by 3 bases and 8 bases respectively, the junction contains 14 bases. CDR1 and CDR2, looked up from the germline V gene (reference sequence), are DFQATT and SNEGSKA. With regard to this clonotype: The specificity of this receptor is unknown. No base quality information exists; no much larger clone differs at one position.

Sequences were obtained from sorted CD4+, CD8+, or CD8+CD57+ T cells (not recorded which) from PBMCs. Recombination joined TRBV20-1 with TRBJ1-6; perhaps TRBD1 is the D gene, with 5 bases matching. This TCR came from a human donor in good health. This receptor has the CDR3 CSASAGTVDSPLHF. The DNA reads as follows: TGCAGTGCTAGTGCCGGGACGGTGGATTCACCCCTCCACTTT.